Below are 24 T cell receptor beta chains sequenced from a single sample in a study of blood T cell repertoires in COVID-19. TCRdb's copy holds only in-frame clones and misses some; the assay was immunoSEQ multiplex PCR. The repertoire has under 130,000 clones, around 91% of them found once; the top ten carry about 32%. Sample: peripheral blood. These receptors all stem from a woman aged 80 or over with acute or convalescent COVID-19.

The rearrangement uses TRBV18 and TRBJ2-2, with D perhaps matching TRBD2 (6 bases). Trimming took off 11 bases at V and 1 base at J, with 11 bases between the two ends. Germline-derived CDR1 and CDR2 are KGHSH and LQKENI. CDR3 length: 13 residues. In DNA, the CDR3 is TGTGCCCTGCGGGAAAAGAACACCGGGGAGCTGTTTTTT. Its protein is CALREKNTGELFF. The full variable domain, with the rest looked up from reference TRBV18 and TRBJ2-2, is NAGVMQNPRHLVRRRGQEARLRCSPMKGHSHVYWYRQLPEEGLKFMVYLQKENIIDESGMPKERFSAEFPKEGPSILRIQQVVRGDSAAYFCALREKNTGELFFGEGSRLTVL.

This chain uses TRBV7-2 with TRBJ2-7, with TRBD1 matching 7 bases. CDR3 length equals 14 residues. V lost 4 bases and J lost 3; bases outside the gene matches: 6. Germline CDR1 and CDR2: SGHTA and FQGNSA. CDR3 in amino acids: CASSYGTEVYEQYF. CDR3 nucleotide sequence: TGTGCCAGCAGCTACGGGACAGAGGTCTACGAGCAGTACTTC.

The V and J genes are TRBV10-2 and TRBJ2-2; 8 bases agree with TRBD1. Per germline, CDR1 WSHSY and CDR2 SAAADI. V was clipped by 6 bases and J by 4 bases; unmatched bases: 4. CDR3 length equals 14 residues. The CDR3 region is CASRDRAGTGELFF. The CDR3 DNA sequence: TGCGCCAGCAGGGACAGGGCGGGCACCGGGGAGCTGTTTTTT.

The chain joins TRBV10-3 to TRBJ2-3; 9 nucleotides line up with TRBD2. Germline CDR1 and CDR2: ENHRY and SYGVKD. CDR3 length equals 17 residues. With 2 bases clipped from V and 0 bases from J, the junction kept 6 bases outside the gene matches. The CDR3 DNA reads TGTGCCATCAGTGAGCCCTTAGCGGGGGCTAGCACAGATACGCAGTATTTT. It translates to CAISEPLAGASTDTQYF.

CDR3 protein: CASSLGTSGANEQFF. DNA for the CDR3: TGTGCCAGCAGCTTAGGGACTAGCGGGGCTAATGAGCAGTTCTTC. The chain couples TRBV11-2 to TRBJ2-1, with TRBD2 matching over 12 bases. The CDR3 is 15 residues long. Germline V CDR1 and CDR2: SGHAT, FQNNGV. After removal of 1 base from V and 7 bases from J, the junction contained 2 bases not matched to a gene.

The J gene is TRBJ2-7, the V gene TRBV30; TRBD1 aligns across 7 bases. The CDR3 covers 12 residues. J was trimmed by 3 bases and V by 5 bases; bases with no gene match: 4. CDR1 is GTSNPN, CDR2 SVGIG, per germline (reference sequence). CDR3 region: CAWSGQHYEQYF. For the CDR3, the DNA is TGTGCCTGGTCGGGACAGCACTACGAGCAGTACTTC.

This chain joins TRBV28 and TRBJ2-3; TRBD2 agrees at 14 bases. V dropped 4 bases and J dropped 2; count of bases not matched to a gene: 14. This CDR3 region has 20 residues. Germline V lookup: CDR1 MDHEN, CDR2 SYDVKM. The DNA for the CDR3 is TGTGCCAGCAGTTCCCCGGGACTAGCGGGGGAAAACCCCATCACAGATACGCAGTATTTT. This translates into CASSSPGLAGENPITDTQYF.

The chain employs TRBV9 and TRBJ2-3, with 9 bases aligning to TRBD2. Looked up from germline, CDR1 is SGDLS and CDR2 is YYNGEE. The CDR3 loop spans 15 amino acids. CDR3 in amino acids: CASSRGGGAPDTQYF. CDR3 nucleotide sequence: TGTGCATCCAGCCGGGGCGGGGGGGCCCCAGATACGCAGTATTTT.

V gene TRBV4-3 combines with J gene TRBJ1-5; 7 positions agree with TRBD1. Per germline, CDR1 LGHNA and CDR2 YSLEER. J was trimmed by 5 bases and V by 0 bases; bases with no gene match: 1. The CDR3 contains 14 residues. CDR3 nucleotide sequence: TGCGCCAGCAGCCAAGATGGGACAGATCAGCCCCAGCATTTT. Protein product: CASSQDGTDQPQHF.

This clone showed up just a few times. The chain is built from TRBV5-1 and TRBJ2-1; 13 nucleotides match TRBD2. The CDR3 is 17 residues long. V was pared by 2 bases and J by 4 bases, with 6 bases of the junction left unmatched. The V gene's germline CDR1 is SGHRS and CDR2 YFSETQ. The CDR3 DNA reads as TGCGCCAGCAGCTTTACTAGCGGGGGGGCCAGGTACAATGAGCAGTTCTTC. Protein: CASSFTSGGARYNEQFF.

The rearrangement uses TRBV9 and TRBJ2-3; a weak D match, TRBD2 (6 bases). There are 15 residues in the CDR3. Germline V CDR1 and CDR2: SGDLS, YYNGEE. Trimming took off 4 bases at V and 2 bases at J, with 14 bases between the two ends. This CDR3 reads CASSPGGGDTDTQYF. CDR3 in DNA: TGTGCCAGCAGCCCTGGGGGAGGAGACACAGATACGCAGTATTTT.

This clone was counted only a few times. J is TRBJ1-2 and V is TRBV7-9, with no clear D. The germline V gene has CDR1 SEHNR and CDR2 FQNEAQ (reference sequence). V gave up 11 bases and J gave up 4 bases, with 11 bases separating them. The CDR3 covers 11 residues. As DNA, the CDR3 is TGTGCCCGCCGAGATTTCTATGGCTACACCTTC. It translates to CARRDFYGYTF.

V gene TRBV11-3 combines with J gene TRBJ2-3; 9 bases align to TRBD2. This CDR3 comprises 15 residues. CDR1 SGHNT and CDR2 YENEEA come from the germline V gene. The trim removed 5 bases at V and 2 bases at J, leaving 5 bases unmatched. The CDR3 loop is CASSDGGGATDTQYF. Here the CDR3 DNA reads TGTGCCAGCAGCGATGGCGGGGGGGCCACAGATACGCAGTATTTT.

This clone has more than one count but fewer than ten. The V gene is TRBV15, the J gene TRBJ1-2; maybe TRBD1 (5 bases). CDR3 length: 16 amino acids. V lost 5 bases, J lost 1 base, and 17 bases lay in between. Germline V gives CDR1 LNHNV, CDR2 YYDKDF (reference sequence). CDR3 loop: CATSGQTATHNYGYTF. As DNA, the CDR3 is TGTGCCACCAGCGGCCAGACAGCGACACATAACTATGGCTACACCTTC.

V usage is TRBV4-1 and J usage is TRBJ1-1; D perhaps matches TRBD1 (5 bases). The CDR3 spans 15 residues. CDR1 and CDR2 from the germline V gene are MGHRA and YSYEKL. Trimming took off 3 bases at V and 3 bases at J, with 14 bases between the two ends. This chain's CDR3 is CASSHGSRDYTEAFF. In nucleotides, the CDR3 is TGCGCCAGCAGCCACGGATCTCGGGACTACACTGAAGCTTTCTTT.

The V call is TRBV2, the J call TRBJ1-2, with 7 bases identical to TRBD1. CDR1 and CDR2 (germline): SNHLY, FYNNEI. V lost 1 base, J lost 6 bases, and 5 bases stayed unmatched. CDR3 length: 14 amino acids. CDR3 in amino acids: CASSEVGGVNGYTF. The CDR3 DNA is TGTGCCAGCAGTGAAGTAGGGGGCGTAAATGGCTACACCTTC.

The genes are TRBV2 and TRBJ1-5; 8 bases are a match to TRBD1. Unmatched junction bases numbered 13, after V lost 7 bases and J lost 2 bases. The V gene's germline CDR1 is SNHLY and CDR2 FYNNEI. CDR3 length equals 17 residues. The CDR3, as DNA: TGTGCCAGCATGCCCGGGACAGGCTGGGTCGGCAATCAGCCCCAGCATTTT. Its protein is CASMPGTGWVGNQPQHF.

The genes are TRBV3-1 (or the pseudogene TRBV3-2) and TRBJ1-5; the match to TRBD1 covers 12 bases. After removal of 3 bases from V and 6 bases from J, the junction contained 6 bases not matched to a gene. CDR3 length: 16 residues. Germline V gene lookup returns CDR1 LGHDT and CDR2 YNNKEL (reference sequence). This CDR3 reads CASSQGTGGAGQPQHF. The CDR3 nucleotides read TGTGCCAGCAGCCAGGGGACAGGGGGCGCCGGTCAGCCCCAGCATTTT.

The rearrangement links TRBV2 to TRBJ1-4; a weak D match, TRBD1 (6 bases). Germline CDR1 SNHLY, CDR2 FYNNEI. The CDR3 spans 14 residues. V lost 5 bases to trimming and J lost 6 bases, with 13 bases between them. CDR3 protein: CASSIDQGYEKLFF. CDR3 in DNA: TGTGCCAGCAGTATCGACCAGGGGTATGAAAAACTGTTTTTT.

This chain connects TRBV10-3 to TRBJ2-1; no firm D call. The CDR3 loop spans 12 amino acids. Germline assignment: CDR1 ENHRY and CDR2 SYGVKD. V was cut by 0 bases and J by 10 bases, with 7 bases left in between. CDR3 DNA sequence: TGTGCCATCAGTGAGTCCCCCACAGAGCAGTTCTTC. Protein product: CAISESPTEQFF.

CDR3 loop: CAWSFGGVEGQPQHF. CDR3 in DNA: TGTGCCTGGAGTTTCGGAGGGGTGGAGGGTCAGCCCCAGCATTTT. V gene TRBV30 combines with J gene TRBJ1-5; D is perhaps TRBD1 (5 bases). The germline V gene has CDR1 GTSNPN and CDR2 SVGIG (reference sequence). V lost 2 bases and J 6 bases, leaving 17 bases between the germline ends. CDR3 size: 15 residues.

This clone was seen a few times. This sequence joins TRBV2 and TRBJ1-4, with D perhaps TRBD1 (5 bases). This CDR3 region has 16 residues. Germline CDR1 SNHLY, CDR2 FYNNEI. V was pared by 9 bases and J by 4 bases, with 21 bases between. CDR3 bases: TGTGCCAGTCACACGGGGTTCGGGAGGGGTAATGAAAAACTGTTTTTT. It yields the protein CASHTGFGRGNEKLFF.

This clone was seen a single time. The rearrangement links TRBV5-4 to TRBJ1-2; a possible D gene is TRBD1 (6 bases). With 1 base removed from V and 3 bases from J, the gap between germline ends came to 10 bases. The germline V gene has CDR1 SGHNT and CDR2 YYREEE (reference sequence). The CDR3 consists of 14 residues. The CDR3 sequence is CASSLSAGDYGYTF. The CDR3 nucleotides are TGTGCCAGCAGCTTGAGCGCAGGGGACTATGGCTACACCTTC.

In DNA, the CDR3 is TGTGCCAGCAGCCCAGGGGGCCTCTATGGCTACACCTTC. Its translation is CASSPGGLYGYTF. V gene TRBV9 combines with J gene TRBJ1-2, with TRBD1 identical over 8 bases. Germline CDR1 reads SGDLS; CDR2 reads YYNGEE. The junction had 3 bases not matched to a gene; V was cut back by 4 bases and J by 4 bases. The CDR3 is 13 amino acids. Complete variable domain (other parts from reference TRBV9 and TRBJ1-2): DSGVTQTPKHLITATGQRVTLRCSPRSGDLSVYWYQQSLDQGLQFLIQYYNGEERAKGNILERFSAQQFPDLHSELNLSSLELGDSALYFCASSPGGLYGYTFGSGTRLTVV.